The T cell receptor (beta chain) described here comes from a study of T cell repertoires in cytomegalovirus infection. TCRdb re-analysed the reads in MiXCR, keeping a single row per CDR3 protein. In the table there are approximately 770,000 distinct CDR3 sequences, about 28% of which are singletons. V was cut by 3 bases and J by 6 bases, with 5 bases left in between. Germline V gene data show CDR1 as SEHNR and CDR2 as FQNEAQ (reference sequence). This CDR3 spans 11 amino acids. Only a few counts were recorded for this clonotype. Its antigen is undetermined. Sequenced material: cultured CD8+ T cells from PBMCs, taken from culture after CMV antigen stimulation. The chain recombines TRBV7-9 with TRBJ1-2; D is unresolved. The origin of this receptor is a human donor in good health (CMV status not recorded). Some clones in this sample may be carry-over from other donors' samples. CDR3 nucleotides: TGTGCCAGCAGCTTCTCCGATGGCTACACCTTC. Protein sequence: CASSFSDGYTF. Full variable domain (missing parts from reference TRBV7-9 and TRBJ1-2): DTGVSQNPRHKITKRGQNVTFRCDPISEHNRLYWYRQTLGQGPEFLTYFQNEAQLEKSRLLSDRFSAERPKGSFSTLEIQRTEQGDSAMYLCASSFSDGYTFGSGTRLTVV.